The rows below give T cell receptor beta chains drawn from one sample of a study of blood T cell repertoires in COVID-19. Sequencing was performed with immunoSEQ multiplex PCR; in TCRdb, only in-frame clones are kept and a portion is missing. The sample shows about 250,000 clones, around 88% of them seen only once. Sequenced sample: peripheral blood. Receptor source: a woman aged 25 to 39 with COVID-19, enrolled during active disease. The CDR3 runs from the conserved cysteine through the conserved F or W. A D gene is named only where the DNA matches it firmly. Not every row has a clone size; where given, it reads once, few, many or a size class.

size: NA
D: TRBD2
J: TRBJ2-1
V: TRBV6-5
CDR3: CASSYSLAGEQFF
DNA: TGTGCCAGCAGTTACTCACTAGCGGGAGAGCAGTTCTTC

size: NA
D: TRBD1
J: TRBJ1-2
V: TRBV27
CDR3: CASSRGQGSGYTF
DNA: TGTGCCAGCAGCCGCGGACAGGGGAGCGGCTACACCTTC

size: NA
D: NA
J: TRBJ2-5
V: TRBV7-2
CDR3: CASSSRSRETQYF
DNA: TGTGCCAGCAGCTCCAGGTCCCGGGAGACCCAGTACTTC

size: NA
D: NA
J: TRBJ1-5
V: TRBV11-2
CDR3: CASSLRGSSNQPQHF
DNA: TGTGCCAGCAGCTTACGGGGGAGTAGCAATCAGCCCCAGCATTTT

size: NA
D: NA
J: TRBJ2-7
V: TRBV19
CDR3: CASSISDRSSYEQYF
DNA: TGTGCCAGTAGCATCTCAGACAGGAGCTCCTACGAGCAGTACTTC

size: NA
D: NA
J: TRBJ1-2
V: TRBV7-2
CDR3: CASSFNVGAYTF
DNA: TGTGCCAGCAGCTTCAACGTAGGGGCCTACACCTTC

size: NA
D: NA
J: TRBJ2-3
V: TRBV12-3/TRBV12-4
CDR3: CASTVRDTQYF
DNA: TGTGCCAGCACCGTCCGAGATACGCAGTATTTT

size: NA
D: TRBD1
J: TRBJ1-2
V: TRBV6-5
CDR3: CASSSTGQGVYGYTF
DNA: TGTGCCAGCAGTTCAACAGGACAGGGGGTATATGGCTACACCTTC

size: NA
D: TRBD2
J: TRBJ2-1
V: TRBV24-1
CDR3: CATSDRGMTSGAYNEQFF
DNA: TGTGCCACCAGTGACCGCGGGATGACTAGCGGGGCCTACAATGAGCAGTTCTTC

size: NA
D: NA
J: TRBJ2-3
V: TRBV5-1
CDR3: CASSFLPGQGGTDTQYF
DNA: TGCGCCAGCAGCTTCTTACCGGGACAAGGGGGCACAGATACGCAGTATTTT

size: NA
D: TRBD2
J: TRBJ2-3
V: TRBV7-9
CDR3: CASSLGASGTDTQYF
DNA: TGTGCCAGCAGCCTGGGGGCTAGCGGGACAGATACGCAGTATTTT

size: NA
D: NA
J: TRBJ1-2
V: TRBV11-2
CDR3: CASSLDSYGYTF
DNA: TGTGCCAGCAGCCTTGACAGTTATGGCTACACCTTC

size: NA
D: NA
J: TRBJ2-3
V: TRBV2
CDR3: CASSRDTSSTDTQYF
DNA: TGTGCCAGCAGTAGGGACACCTCTAGCACAGATACGCAGTATTTT

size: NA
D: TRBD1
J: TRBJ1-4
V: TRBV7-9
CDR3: CASSRPGQGTNEKLFF
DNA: TGTGCCAGCAGTCGGCCGGGACAGGGAACTAATGAAAAACTGTTTTTT

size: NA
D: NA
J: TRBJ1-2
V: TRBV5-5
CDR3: CASSLATANYGYTF
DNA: TGTGCCAGCAGCTTGGCAACAGCTAACTATGGCTACACCTTC

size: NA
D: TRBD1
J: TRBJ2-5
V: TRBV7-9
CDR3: CASSLGLGQVETQYF
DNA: TGTGCCAGCAGCTTAGGATTGGGACAGGTCGAGACCCAGTACTTC

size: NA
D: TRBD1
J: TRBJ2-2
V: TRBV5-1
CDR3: CASSLGTGNTGELFF
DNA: TGCGCCAGCAGCTTGGGGACAGGGAACACCGGGGAGCTGTTTTTT

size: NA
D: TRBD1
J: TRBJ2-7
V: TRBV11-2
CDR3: CASSLMRTGGLDEQYF
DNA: TGTGCCAGCAGCTTGATGCGGACAGGGGGCCTGGACGAGCAGTACTTC

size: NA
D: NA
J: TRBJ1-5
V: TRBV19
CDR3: CASSLIQGRTQPQHF
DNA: TGTGCCAGTAGTCTCATACAGGGTAGGACTCAGCCCCAGCATTTT

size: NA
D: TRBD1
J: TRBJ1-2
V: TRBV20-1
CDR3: CSAHRTGDYTF
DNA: TGCAGTGCTCATAGGACAGGGGACTACACCTTC

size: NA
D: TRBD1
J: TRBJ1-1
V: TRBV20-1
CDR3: CSATQQGEAFF
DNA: TGCAGTGCTACACAACAGGGGGAAGCTTTCTTT

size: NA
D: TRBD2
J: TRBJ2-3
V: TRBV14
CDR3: CASSQAFPSGPGGDTQYF
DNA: TGTGCCAGCAGCCAAGCCTTTCCTAGCGGCCCGGGGGGGGATACGCAGTATTTT

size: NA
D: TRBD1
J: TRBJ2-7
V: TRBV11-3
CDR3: CASSLDKGQSSYEQYF
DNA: TGTGCCAGCAGCTTAGATAAGGGACAGAGCTCCTACGAGCAGTACTTC

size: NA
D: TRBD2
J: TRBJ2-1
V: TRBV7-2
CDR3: CASSLTGTSVDNEQFF
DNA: TGTGCCAGCAGCTTAACCGGGACTAGCGTCGACAATGAGCAGTTCTTC

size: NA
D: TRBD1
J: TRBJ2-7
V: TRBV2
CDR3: CASKGQGPYEQYF
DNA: TGTGCCAGCAAGGGACAGGGCCCCTACGAGCAGTACTTC

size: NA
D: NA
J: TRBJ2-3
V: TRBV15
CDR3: CATSRGEGFTDTQYF
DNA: TGTGCCACCAGCAGAGGCGAGGGTTTTACAGATACGCAGTATTTT

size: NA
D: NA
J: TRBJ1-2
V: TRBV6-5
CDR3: CASSLTQGGNYGYTF
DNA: TGTGCCAGCAGCCTTACCCAGGGCGGCAACTATGGCTACACCTTC

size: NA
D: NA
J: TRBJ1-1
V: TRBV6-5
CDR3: CASSPRHPRNTEAFF
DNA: TGTGCCAGCAGCCCGAGGCATCCGAGGAACACTGAAGCTTTCTTT

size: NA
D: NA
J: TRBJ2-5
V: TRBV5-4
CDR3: CASSGGGGARAGTQYF
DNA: TGTGCCAGCAGCGGCGGAGGGGGGGCGCGGGCGGGAACCCAGTACTTC

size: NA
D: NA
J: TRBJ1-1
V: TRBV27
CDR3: CASSFLGTGGSTEAFF
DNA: TGTGCCAGCAGTTTCCTGGGGACGGGGGGGAGCACTGAAGCTTTCTTT

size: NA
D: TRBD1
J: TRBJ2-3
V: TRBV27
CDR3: CASRDRGSTDTQYF
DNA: TGTGCCAGCAGGGACAGGGGCAGCACAGATACGCAGTATTTT

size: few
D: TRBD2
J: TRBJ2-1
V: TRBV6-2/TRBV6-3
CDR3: CASSYGLAAYNEQFF
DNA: TGTGCCAGCAGTTACGGTCTAGCGGCCTACAATGAGCAGTTCTTC

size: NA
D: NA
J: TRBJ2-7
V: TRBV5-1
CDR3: CASSLWSGQYEQYF
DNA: TGCGCCAGCAGCTTGTGGAGTGGACAGTACGAGCAGTACTTC

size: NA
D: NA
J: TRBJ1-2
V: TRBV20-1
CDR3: CSAPGHDGYTF
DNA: TGCAGTGCACCGGGACACGATGGCTACACCTTC

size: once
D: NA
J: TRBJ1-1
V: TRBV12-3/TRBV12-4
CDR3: CASSLARREAFF
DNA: TGTGCCAGCAGCCTCGCGCGCCGAGAAGCTTTCTTT

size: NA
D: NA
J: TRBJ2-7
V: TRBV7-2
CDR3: CASSLRQGINYEQYF
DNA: TGTGCCAGCAGCTTACGGCAGGGAATCAATTACGAGCAGTACTTC

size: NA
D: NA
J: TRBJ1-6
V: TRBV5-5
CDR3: CASSLAGARSPLHF
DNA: TGTGCCAGCAGCTTGGCAGGGGCAAGATCACCCCTCCACTTT

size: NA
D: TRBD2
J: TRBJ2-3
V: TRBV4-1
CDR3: CASSLAGGRTDTQYF
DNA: TGCGCCAGCAGCTTAGCGGGAGGACGCACAGATACGCAGTATTTT

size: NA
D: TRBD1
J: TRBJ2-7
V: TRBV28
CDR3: CASRSTWDRGYEQYF
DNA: TGTGCCAGCAGATCAACTTGGGACAGGGGTTACGAGCAGTACTTC

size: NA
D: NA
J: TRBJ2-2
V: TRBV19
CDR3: CASSLDYFAGELFF
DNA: TGTGCCAGTAGCCTGGACTATTTCGCCGGGGAGCTGTTTTTT

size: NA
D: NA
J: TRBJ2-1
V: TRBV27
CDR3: CASSSSSYNEQFF
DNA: TGTGCCAGCAGTTCCTCCTCCTACAATGAGCAGTTCTTC

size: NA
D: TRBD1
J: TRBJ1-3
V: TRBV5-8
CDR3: CASSLGPVTGVGDTIYF
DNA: TGTGCCAGCAGTCTAGGCCCCGTAACAGGGGTTGGTGACACCATATATTTT

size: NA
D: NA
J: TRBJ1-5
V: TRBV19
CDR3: CASTFQGSQPQHF
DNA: TGTGCCAGTACCTTCCAGGGGAGTCAGCCCCAGCATTTT

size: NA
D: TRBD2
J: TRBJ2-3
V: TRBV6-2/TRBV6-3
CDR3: CASSPRTSGRAGSTDTQYF
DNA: TGTGCCAGCAGTCCCAGGACTAGCGGGAGGGCCGGGAGCACAGATACGCAGTATTTT

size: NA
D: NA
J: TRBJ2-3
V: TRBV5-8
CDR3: CASSLGGRITDTQYF
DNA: TGTGCCAGCAGCTTGGGGGGGAGGATCACAGATACGCAGTATTTT

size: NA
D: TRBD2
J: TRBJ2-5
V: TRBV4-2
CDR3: CASSLTSTETQYF
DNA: TGTGCCAGCAGCTTGACTAGCACGGAGACCCAGTACTTC

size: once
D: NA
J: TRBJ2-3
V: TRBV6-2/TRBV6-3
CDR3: CASSYRTGVSTDTQYF
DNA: TGTGCCAGCAGTTACCGAACGGGGGTTAGCACAGATACGCAGTATTTT